What follows are 2 T cell receptor beta chains derived from one specimen sequenced in a study of metastatic and nonmetastatic thyroid tumors. All patients reached thyroid surgery having received no treatment beforehand. TCRdb re-called clones via MiXCR from the PCR reads. The sample records approximately 31,000 clones, under 20% being singletons. The specimen sequenced was blood. These receptors were collected from a female donor with papillary thyroid cancer or a benign thyroid nodule (not recorded which). Some clones in this sample may be carry-over from other donors' samples.

The CDR3 DNA reads as TGTGCCAGTAGTCTACAGGGCCGGACTGAAGCTTTCTTT. Translation gives CASSLQGRTEAFF. This chain joins TRBV6-2 or TRBV6-3 and TRBJ1-1, with D maybe TRBD1 (6 bases). Germline CDR1 reads MNHEY; CDR2 reads SVGEGT. The CDR3 consists of 13 residues. Trimming took 9 bases from V and 5 from J, leaving 16 bases between them.

The chain is built from TRBV4-1 and TRBJ1-1; tentative D call: TRBD1 (6 bases). V lost 4 bases and J lost 1, with 16 bases in between. The germline CDR1 and CDR2 sequences are MGHRA and YSYEKL. The CDR3 runs to 16 residues. This chain's CDR3 is CASSRTYLGANTEAFF. The CDR3 DNA sequence: TGCGCCAGCAGCCGCACGTATCTGGGGGCGAACACTGAAGCTTTCTTT.